Each of the 8 T cell receptor beta chains below was sequenced from the same sample in a study of patients and donors after allogeneic stem cell transplantation. TCRdb independently ran MiXCR on the RT-PCR reads; one entry per CDR3 protein. The sample includes approximately 160,000 distinct CDR3 sequences, approximately 30% seen only once; the top ten take approximately 3.5%. Input material: blood, either unsorted or a sorted T cell fraction (not recorded which). Every receptor here comes from a human donor who was either an allogeneic HSCT recipient or a stem cell or donor lymphocyte infusion donor (not recorded which). It is not recorded whose cells these are; they may come from a transplant donor.

The sample holds a few counts of this clonotype. The rearrangement joins TRBV20-1 to TRBJ1-3; no reliable D call. V was clipped by 3 bases and J by 3 bases, with 15 bases between them. CDR1 and CDR2 (germline): DFQATT, SNEGSKA (reference sequence). The CDR3 is 15 residues long. CDR3 sequence: CSASHPSWSGNTIYF. DNA for the CDR3: TGCAGTGCTAGTCACCCAAGTTGGAGTGGAAACACCATATATTTT.

The V and J genes are TRBV10-1 and TRBJ2-3; D remains ambiguous. Trimming cost V 3 bases and J 6 bases, with 4 bases left between them. CDR1 and CDR2 (germline): WNHNN, SYGVQD (reference sequence). CDR3 size: 11 residues. The CDR3 DNA reads TGCGCCAGCAGTGATTGGGATACGCAGTATTTT. This codes for CASSDWDTQYF.

This rearrangement joins TRBV10-3 to TRBJ2-7; D is ambiguous. From germline, CDR1 is ENHRY and CDR2 SYGVKD. The CDR3 spans 14 residues. V shed 3 bases and J shed 2 bases, with 11 bases lying between them. The CDR3 sequence is CAISDPRATYEQYF. Here the CDR3 DNA reads TGTGCCATCAGTGACCCTAGGGCTACCTACGAGCAGTACTTC.

At least ten counts were recorded for this clonotype. This chain uses TRBV28 with TRBJ1-3, with D possibly TRBD1 on 5 matching bases. V was shortened by 7 bases and J by 4 bases, with 11 bases between the two germline ends. The CDR3 extends over 13 amino acids. The germline gives CDR1 MDHEN, CDR2 SYDVKM. The CDR3 protein is CASTWDLGNTIYF. In nucleotides, the CDR3 is TGTGCCAGCACCTGGGACCTCGGAAACACCATATATTTT.

The genes are TRBV20-1 and TRBJ1-2, with TRBD1 as a possible D gene (5 bases). The CDR3 length is 12 residues. The V end was cut by 4 bases, the J end by 1 base, with 7 bases between. Per germline, CDR1 DFQATT and CDR2 SNEGSKA (reference sequence). Here the CDR3 reads CSATRVNYGYTF. DNA of the CDR3: TGCAGTGCTACCAGGGTTAACTATGGCTACACCTTC.

This clonotype has just a few counts. J is TRBJ2-7 and V is TRBV29-1; 7 bases align to TRBD2. V lost 3 bases, J lost 7 bases, and 9 bases stayed unmatched. The CDR3 runs to 13 residues. Germline V lookup: CDR1 SQVTM, CDR2 ANQGSEA. CDR3 nucleotides: TGCAGCGTTGAGGGAGGGGCCCGCCGGGAGCAGTACTTC. Protein sequence: CSVEGGARREQYF.

This clonotype was recorded at least ten times. This rearrangement joins TRBV29-1 to TRBJ1-2; D ambiguous. Germline CDR1 reads SQVTM; CDR2 reads ANQGSEA. The V end lost 4 bases, the J end lost 9 bases, and 9 bases lay between the germline ends. CDR3 length: 10 residues. This CDR3 is CSVGAERYTF. CDR3 in DNA: TGCAGCGTTGGTGCCGAGCGCTACACCTTC.

The chain combines TRBV15 with TRBJ1-2, with no clear D. This CDR3 spans 13 amino acids. Trimming took 0 bases from V and 5 from J, leaving 7 bases between them. Germline V gene sequence: CDR1 LNHNV, CDR2 YYDKDF (reference sequence). CDR3 amino acids: CATSRDRWYGYTF. In nucleotides, the CDR3 is TGTGCCACCAGCAGAGATAGGTGGTATGGCTACACCTTC.